These 18 T cell receptor beta chains came from one sample sequenced in a study of neurological immune-mediated disorders. A single record per CDR3 protein comes from TCRdb applying MiXCR to the 5' RACE reads. The sample shows roughly 25,000 distinct CDR3 sequences, over 5% of them seen only once. Sequenced sample: PBMCs. These TCRs come from a woman aged 35 to 49 in good health.

This clonotype was observed many times. This chain connects TRBV6-5 to TRBJ2-7; D may be TRBD1 (5 bases). This CDR3 has 14 residues. Germline CDR1 MNHEY, CDR2 SVGAGI. Trimming removed 6 bases from V and 2 bases from J, with 14 bases in between. CDR3 in amino acids: CASSSPGLTYEQYF. The CDR3 nucleotides read TGTGCCAGCAGCAGCCCAGGGTTGACCTACGAGCAGTACTTC.

This clonotype was observed many times. V and J are TRBV7-2 and TRBJ1-4; D not resolved. The CDR3 extends over 15 amino acids. Deletions cut 5 bases from V and 0 bases from J, with 10 bases between. Germline values: CDR1 SGHTA, CDR2 FQGNSA. The CDR3: CASSRPAATNEKLFF. CDR3 nucleotides: TGTGCCAGCAGCCGTCCTGCCGCAACTAATGAAAAACTGTTTTTT. Together with reference TRBV7-2 and TRBJ1-4, the CDR3 gives the full variable domain: GAGVSQSPSNKVTEKGKDVELRCDPISGHTALYWYRQSLGQGLEFLIYFQGNSAPDKSGLPSDRFSAERTGGSVSTLTIQRTQQEDSAVYLCASSRPAATNEKLFFGSGTQLSVL.

This clonotype has at least ten counts. The chain has TRBV10-2 and TRBJ1-2; D is unresolved. The CDR3 is 15 amino acids. Looked up from germline, CDR1 is WSHSY and CDR2 is SAAADI. V lost 4 bases to trimming and J lost 5 bases, with 17 bases between them. The CDR3 DNA sequence: TGCGCCAGCAGTGGGATCGGCGGGGATGATTATGGCTACACCTTC. Amino acids: CASSGIGGDDYGYTF.

By sample fraction, this clonotype is medium-sized. This sequence joins TRBV20-1 and TRBJ1-1; perhaps TRBD1 as D (6 bases). Germline V gene data show CDR1 as DFQATT and CDR2 as SNEGSKA (reference sequence). CDR3 length: 13 amino acids. Trimming cost V 3 bases and J 4 bases, with 12 bases left between them. CDR3: CSARPRGRTEAFF. The CDR3 DNA is TGCAGTGCTAGGCCGCGGGGGCGCACTGAAGCTTTCTTT.

This chain connects TRBV5-1 to TRBJ2-3; D perhaps matches TRBD2 (5 bases). Trimming removed 3 bases from V and 4 bases from J, with 18 bases in between. The CDR3 runs 16 residues. CDR1 is SGHRS, CDR2 YFSETQ, per germline. The CDR3 sequence is CASSSEGHPGSDTQYF. The CDR3 DNA is TGCGCCAGCAGCTCCGAGGGTCACCCGGGATCAGATACGCAGTATTTT.

This clonotype has a count of ten or more. V usage is TRBV10-3 and J usage is TRBJ2-2, with TRBD1 matching 8 bases. Trimming cost V 6 bases and J 2 bases; bases outside gene matches: 8. This CDR3 region has 16 residues. CDR1 is ENHRY, CDR2 SYGVKD, per germline. CDR3 bases: TGTGCCATCAGGGAACCGGGACAGGATAACACCGGGGAGCTGTTTTTT. This codes for CAIREPGQDNTGELFF.

Ten or more counts support this clonotype. The V and J genes are TRBV20-1 and TRBJ1-6, with TRBD1 identical over 12 bases. Germline CDR1 reads DFQATT; CDR2 reads SNEGSKA (reference sequence). V shed 4 bases, J shed 7 bases, and the junction held 2 bases outside the gene matches. The CDR3 extends over 14 amino acids. CDR3 region: CSAKGQGANSPLHF. In DNA, the CDR3 is TGCAGTGCTAAGGGACAGGGGGCCAATTCACCCCTCCACTTT.

This clonotype was counted ten times or more. This chain joins TRBV7-3 and TRBJ1-1, with D unclear. The CDR3 consists of 14 residues. CDR1 and CDR2 from the germline V gene are SGHTA and FQGTGA. The V and J ends lost 0 bases and 2 bases respectively, with 7 bases between them. CDR3 DNA: TGTGCCAGCAGCTTAACGGGCGGAAACACTGAAGCTTTCTTT. Translated, it gives CASSLTGGNTEAFF.

This clonotype is medium-sized by share. The chain links TRBV27 to TRBJ2-4; a possible D gene is TRBD2 (7 bases). The germline V gene encodes CDR1 MNHEY and CDR2 SMNVEV (reference sequence). The V end was cut by 4 bases, the J end by 0 bases, with 13 bases between. CDR3 length: 16 residues. In DNA form, the CDR3 reads TGTGCCAGCAGTTATAGGGGGGGTCTAGCCAAAAACATTCAGTACTTC. Translated, it gives CASSYRGGLAKNIQYF.

This clonotype was found many times. The rearrangement uses TRBV7-9 and TRBJ2-4; D unresolved. The germline V gene has CDR1 SEHNR and CDR2 FQNEAQ (reference sequence). The CDR3 has 13 amino acids. Trimming took 5 bases from V and 2 from J, leaving 7 bases between them. This CDR3 reads CASSIGPKNIQYF. CDR3 coding DNA: TGTGCCAGCAGCATCGGCCCCAAAAACATTCAGTACTTC.

The J gene is TRBJ2-7, the V gene TRBV7-3, with D unresolved. CDR3 length: 14 residues. Germline V gene sequence: CDR1 SGHTA, CDR2 FQGTGA. Trimming took off 5 bases at V and 1 base at J, with 12 bases between the two ends. The CDR3 nucleotides are TGTGCCAGCAGCCCCCGGGCGGATTCCTACGAGCAGTACTTC. Protein: CASSPRADSYEQYF. Looking up the rest from reference TRBV7-3 and TRBJ2-7 gives the full variable domain: GAGVSQTPSNKVTEKGKYVELRCDPISGHTALYWYRQSLGQGPEFLIYFQGTGAADDSGLPNDRFFAVRPEGSVSTLKIQRTERGDSAVYLCASSPRADSYEQYFGPGTRLTVT.

At least ten counts were recorded for this clonotype. The rearrangement links TRBV5-1 to TRBJ2-5, with 12 bases matching TRBD2. V shed 5 bases and J 4 bases; nucleotides not matched to a gene: 6. This CDR3 has 15 amino acids. Germline CDR1 SGHRS, CDR2 YFSETQ. The CDR3: CASSRLLAGGETQYF. Written as DNA, the CDR3 is TGCGCCAGCAGTCGTCTACTAGCGGGAGGAGAGACCCAGTACTTC.

This clonotype was seen many times. The genes are TRBV20-1 and TRBJ2-7; 9 bases align to TRBD1. Germline loops: CDR1 DFQATT, CDR2 SNEGSKA (reference sequence). CDR3 length: 13 residues. V dropped 2 bases and J dropped 2; count of bases not matched to a gene: 1. CDR3: CSARRTGAYEQYF. The CDR3 region has the DNA TGCAGTGCTAGACGGACAGGGGCCTACGAGCAGTACTTC.

By frequency in the sample, this clonotype is medium-sized. This chain joins TRBV6-6 and TRBJ1-5, with 7 bases aligning to TRBD1. This CDR3 region has 17 residues. Unmatched junction bases numbered 8, after V lost 0 bases and J lost 3 bases. The germline V gene has CDR1 MNHNY and CDR2 SVGAGI (reference sequence). The CDR3: CASSYSSPDRANQPQHF. DNA for the CDR3: TGTGCCAGCAGTTACTCCTCCCCTGACAGGGCCAATCAGCCCCAGCATTTT.

The chain couples TRBV18 to TRBJ1-1, with 7 bases aligning to TRBD1. Germline assignment: CDR1 KGHSH and CDR2 LQKENI. This CDR3 comprises 15 residues. J gave up 0 bases and V 0 bases, and 1 base lay outside the gene matches. CDR3 amino acids: CASSPPTGMNTEAFF. DNA for the CDR3: TGTGCCAGCTCACCACCGACAGGGATGAACACTGAAGCTTTCTTT. Using reference TRBV18 and TRBJ1-1 for the parts outside the CDR3, the full variable domain is NAGVMQNPRHLVRRRGQEARLRCSPMKGHSHVYWYRQLPEEGLKFMVYLQKENIIDESGMPKERFSAEFPKEGPSILRIQQVVRGDSAAYFCASSPPTGMNTEAFFGQGTRLTVV.

Many counts were recorded for this clonotype. This chain links TRBV11-2 with TRBJ2-1; D is undetermined. V shed 1 base and J shed 10 bases, with 11 bases lying between them. CDR1 is SGHAT, CDR2 FQNNGV, per germline. This CDR3 spans 13 amino acids. The CDR3 bases are TGTGCCAGCAGCTTAGTGGTCAGAGAGGAGCAGTTCTTC. This encodes CASSLVVREEQFF.

This clonotype was seen at least ten times. The gene calls are TRBV5-5 and TRBJ1-1, with D unclear. The germline V gene has CDR1 SGHKS and CDR2 YYEKEE (reference sequence). The CDR3 loop spans 14 amino acids. V lost 4 bases and J lost 0, with 10 bases in between. Here the CDR3 reads CASSVSTVNTEAFF. The CDR3 bases are TGTGCCAGCAGCGTCTCGACGGTGAACACTGAAGCTTTCTTT. Together with reference TRBV5-5 and TRBJ1-1, the CDR3 gives the full variable domain: DAGVTQSPTHLIKTRGQQVTLRCSPISGHKSVSWYQQVLGQGPQFIFQYYEKEERGRGNFPDRFSARQFPNYSSELNVNALLLGDSALYLCASSVSTVNTEAFFGQGTRLTVV.

This clonotype showed up many times. V and J are TRBV30 and TRBJ2-3; D is uncertain. The germline V gene has CDR1 GTSNPN and CDR2 SVGIG (reference sequence). The V end was cut by 5 bases, the J end by 2 bases, with 5 bases between. This CDR3 spans 11 amino acids. The CDR3 DNA reads TGTGCCTGGGGTTCCACAGATACGCAGTATTTT. This codes for CAWGSTDTQYF.